The 8 T cell receptor beta chains reported below all come from one sample, sequenced in a study of cytomegalovirus exposure and HLA in healthy donors. Amplification used 60 Vbeta primers and 13 Jbeta primers. The method was immunoSEQ multiplex PCR; TCRdb's version includes in-frame clones alone and lacks a portion of them. The sample data list tens of thousands of clones. The sequencing sample was made of PBMCs. The source of these receptors is a woman in her forties in good health and CMV-seropositive.

The rearrangement uses TRBV9 and TRBJ2-7; 10 nucleotides agree with TRBD2. V lost 0 bases to trimming and J lost 5 bases; unmatched junction nucleotides: 5. The CDR3 length is 15 residues. CDR1 is SGDLS, CDR2 YYNGEE, per germline. The CDR3, as DNA: TGTGCCAGCAGCGTAGAAGCGGGAGGGGGCCACGAGCAGTACTTC. Protein sequence: CASSVEAGGGHEQYF.

The CDR3 region has the DNA TGTGCCTGCAGGTGTAGGAATCAGCCCCAGCATTTT. As protein: CACRCRNQPQHF. The chain has TRBV30 and TRBJ1-5; no clear D gene. CDR1 GTSNPN and CDR2 SVGIG come from the germline V gene (reference sequence). Trimming removed 6 bases at V and 4 bases at J, with 10 bases between. CDR3 size: 12 residues.

The chain couples TRBV30 to TRBJ2-2; 7 nucleotides align to TRBD2. The germline CDR1 and CDR2 sequences are GTSNPN and SVGIG (reference sequence). The CDR3 has 19 amino acids. With 0 bases clipped from V and 3 bases from J, the junction kept 16 bases outside the gene matches. The CDR3 nucleotides read TGTGCCTGGAGTGTATTATATTCTTGGGGGAGGGCCGACACCGGGGAGCTGTTTTTT. Protein: CAWSVLYSWGRADTGELFF.

V gene TRBV4-2 combines with J gene TRBJ1-1; D might be TRBD1 (5 bases). The CDR3 is 16 amino acids. Deletions cut 1 base from V and 1 base from J, with 13 bases between. CDR1 is LGHNA and CDR2 is YNFKEQ in the germline V gene. The CDR3 loop is CASSQALNTGNTEAFF. CDR3 bases: TGTGCCAGCAGCCAAGCCCTGAACACAGGGAACACTGAAGCTTTCTTT.

The chain has TRBV28 and TRBJ1-4; D is unclear. Germline CDR1 MDHEN, CDR2 SYDVKM. V shed 7 bases and J shed 8 bases, with 11 bases lying between them. The CDR3 totals 12 residues. The CDR3 protein is CASTREEEKLFF. CDR3 in DNA: TGTGCCAGCACGAGGGAAGAGGAAAAACTGTTTTTT.

The chain's CDR3 is CASSFLGLRKGGGELFF. Written as DNA, the CDR3 is TGCGCCAGCAGCTTCCTGGGCCTGAGGAAAGGGGGCGGGGAGCTGTTTTTT. This chain links TRBV4-1 with TRBJ2-2, with TRBD1 as a possible D gene (6 bases). The CDR3 is made up of 17 amino acids. The V and J ends lost 5 bases and 7 bases respectively, with 23 bases between them. From germline, CDR1 is MGHRA and CDR2 YSYEKL.

The J gene is TRBJ2-7, the V gene TRBV5-8, with D unresolved. Between the trimmed V and J ends, which lost 2 bases and 4 bases, there was a span of 4 bases. The CDR3 is 11 amino acids. Germline V gene data show CDR1 as SGHTS and CDR2 as YDEGEE. CDR3 loop: CASSFRYEQYF. The CDR3, as DNA: TGTGCCAGCAGCTTCCGGTACGAGCAGTACTTC.

V usage is TRBV29-1 and J usage is TRBJ2-4; 7 nucleotides align to TRBD1. V lost 7 bases, J lost 5 bases, and 8 bases stayed unmatched. This CDR3 region has 13 residues. Germline V gives CDR1 SQVTM, CDR2 ANQGSEA. CDR3: CSALQGMENIQYF. CDR3 DNA sequence: TGCAGCGCCCTACAGGGGATGGAAAACATTCAGTACTTC.